One and the same sample provided the 4 T cell receptor beta chains below, sequenced in a study of blood T cell repertoires in COVID-19. The method was immunoSEQ multiplex PCR; TCRdb's version includes in-frame clones alone and lacks a portion of them. Of a few hundred thousand clones in the sample, about 89% were seen once. Sequences were obtained from PBMCs or T cells enriched from blood (not recorded which). Every receptor here comes from a woman aged 25 to 39 who had recovered from COVID-19.

V usage is TRBV4-2 and J usage is TRBJ1-1; no reliable D call. Trimming shortened V by 0 bases and J by 6 bases, and 17 bases separated the two germline ends. The CDR3 is made up of 16 amino acids. Germline CDR1 is LGHNA and CDR2 is YNFKEQ. The CDR3 loop is CASSQESPQIGPEAFF. As DNA, the CDR3 is TGTGCCAGCAGCCAAGAATCTCCACAGATAGGCCCTGAAGCTTTCTTT.

The V call is TRBV13, the J call TRBJ2-3; 7 bases line up with TRBD2. The germline V gene encodes CDR1 PRHDT and CDR2 FYEKMQ (reference sequence). This CDR3 region has 16 residues. V shed 3 bases and J 4 bases; nucleotides not matched to a gene: 10. This chain's CDR3 is CASSFGGSHQSDTQYF. The CDR3 coding sequence is TGTGCCAGCAGCTTCGGCGGGAGCCATCAGTCAGATACGCAGTATTTT.

V and J are TRBV2 and TRBJ2-3, with a possible D match to TRBD2 (5 bases). Trimming left V 1 base short and J 5 bases short, with 10 bases between. This CDR3 has 14 residues. Germline loops: CDR1 SNHLY, CDR2 FYNNEI. Written as DNA, the CDR3 is TGTGCCAGCAGTGAAGACGGAGGTGGAGATACGCAGTATTTT. As protein: CASSEDGGGDTQYF.

The genes are TRBV28 and TRBJ2-6; the D gene is possibly TRBD1 (5 bases). This CDR3 is 19 amino acids long. V gave up 5 bases and J gave up 0 bases, with 20 bases separating them. Germline V gene lookup returns CDR1 MDHEN and CDR2 SYDVKM. The CDR3 loop reads CASSPLQGVSLSGANVLTF. CDR3 sequence (DNA): TGTGCCAGCAGTCCCCTACAAGGGGTCTCTCTCTCTGGGGCCAACGTCCTGACTTTC.